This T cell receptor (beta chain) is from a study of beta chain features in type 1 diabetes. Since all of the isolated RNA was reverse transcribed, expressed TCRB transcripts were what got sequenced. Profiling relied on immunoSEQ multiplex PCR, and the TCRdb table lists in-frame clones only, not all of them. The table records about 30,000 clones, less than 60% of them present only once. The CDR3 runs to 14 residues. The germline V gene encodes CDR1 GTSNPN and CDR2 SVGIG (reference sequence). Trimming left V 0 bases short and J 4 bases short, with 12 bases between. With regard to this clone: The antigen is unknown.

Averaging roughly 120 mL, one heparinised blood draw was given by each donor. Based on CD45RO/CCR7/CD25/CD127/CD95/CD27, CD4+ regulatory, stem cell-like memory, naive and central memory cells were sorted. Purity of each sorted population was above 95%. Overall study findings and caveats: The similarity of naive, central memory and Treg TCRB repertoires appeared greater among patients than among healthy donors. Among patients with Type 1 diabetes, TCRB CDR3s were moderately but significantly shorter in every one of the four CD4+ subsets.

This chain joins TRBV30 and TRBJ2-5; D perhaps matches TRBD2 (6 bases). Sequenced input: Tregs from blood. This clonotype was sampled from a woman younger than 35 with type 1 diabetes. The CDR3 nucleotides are TGTGCCTGGAGTGTACGACTAGTCGGAGAGACCCAGTACTTC. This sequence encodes CAWSVRLVGETQYF.